The present entry profiles one T cell receptor beta chain with its context. Its antigen is not identified. The method was immunoSEQ multiplex PCR; TCRdb's version includes in-frame clones alone and lacks a portion of them. The sample contains more than 95,000 clones, approximately 90% of which appear only once. Time point given: cycle 4 day 1 (C4D1), after less than 7 weeks of nivolumab. Every patient experienced relapse after autologous stem cell transplantation, and brentuximab vedotin exposure varied. The V gene's germline CDR1 is LNHDA and CDR2 SQIVND (reference sequence). CDR3 size: 16 residues. J gave up 0 bases and V 0 bases, and 1 base lay outside the gene matches. The sample originates from a study of PD-1 blockade in classical Hodgkin lymphoma. Whole-study results and caveats: At C4D1, TCR diversity had climbed significantly for CD4+ cells, though not for CD8+ cells. Complete responders matched newly diagnosed patients in baseline diversity. In newly diagnosed patients, baseline TCR diversity was reportedly below that of healthy donors.

V usage is TRBV19 and J usage is TRBJ2-3; 9 nucleotides agree with TRBD2. The sample in question was peripheral blood mononuclear cells (PBMCs), obtained before the fourth cycle of nivolumab. The TCR was taken from a human donor with classical Hodgkin lymphoma. The CDR3 DNA reads TGTGCCAGTAGTATAGATACTAGCGGGAGCACAGATACGCAGTATTTT. This codes for CASSIDTSGSTDTQYF.